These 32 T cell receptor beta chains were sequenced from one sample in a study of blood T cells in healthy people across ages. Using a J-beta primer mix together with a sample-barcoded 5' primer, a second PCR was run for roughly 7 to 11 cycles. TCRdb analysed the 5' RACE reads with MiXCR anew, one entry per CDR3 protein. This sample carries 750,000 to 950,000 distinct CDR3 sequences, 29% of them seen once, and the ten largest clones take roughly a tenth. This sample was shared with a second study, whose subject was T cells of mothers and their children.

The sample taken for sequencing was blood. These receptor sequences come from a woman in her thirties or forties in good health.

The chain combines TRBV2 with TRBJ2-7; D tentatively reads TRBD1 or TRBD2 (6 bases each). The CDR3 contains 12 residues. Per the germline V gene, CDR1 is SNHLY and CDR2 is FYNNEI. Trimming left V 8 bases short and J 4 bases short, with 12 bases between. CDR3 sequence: CASWGAVYEQYF. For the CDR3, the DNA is TGTGCCAGCTGGGGGGCTGTTTACGAGCAGTACTTC.

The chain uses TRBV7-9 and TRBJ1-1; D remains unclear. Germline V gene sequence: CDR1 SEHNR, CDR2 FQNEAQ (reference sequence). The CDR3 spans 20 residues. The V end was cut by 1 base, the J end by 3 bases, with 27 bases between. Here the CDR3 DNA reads TGTGCCAGCAGCTTAGACCCCTACCGAGGGCCTCACGCCGAGTACACTGAAGCTTTCTTT. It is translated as CASSLDPYRGPHAEYTEAFF. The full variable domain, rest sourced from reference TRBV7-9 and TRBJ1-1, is DTGVSQNPRHKITKRGQNVTFRCDPISEHNRLYWYRQTLGQGPEFLTYFQNEAQLEKSRLLSDRFSAERPKGSFSTLEIQRTEQGDSAMYLCASSLDPYRGPHAEYTEAFFGQGTRLTVV.

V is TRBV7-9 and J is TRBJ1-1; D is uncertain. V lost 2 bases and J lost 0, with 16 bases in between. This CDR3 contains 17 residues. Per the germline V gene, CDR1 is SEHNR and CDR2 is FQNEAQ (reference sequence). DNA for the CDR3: TGTGCCAGCAGCTTAAGCGGTCCAGGCCTCTTGAACACTGAAGCTTTCTTT. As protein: CASSLSGPGLLNTEAFF. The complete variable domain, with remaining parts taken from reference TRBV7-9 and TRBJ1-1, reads DTGVSQNPRHKITKRGQNVTFRCDPISEHNRLYWYRQTLGQGPEFLTYFQNEAQLEKSRLLSDRFSAERPKGSFSTLEIQRTEQGDSAMYLCASSLSGPGLLNTEAFFGQGTRLTVV.

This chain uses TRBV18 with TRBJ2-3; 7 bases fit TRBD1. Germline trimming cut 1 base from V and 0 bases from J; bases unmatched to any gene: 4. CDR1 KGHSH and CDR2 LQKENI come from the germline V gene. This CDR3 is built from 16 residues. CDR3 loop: CASSPRQGGSTDTQYF. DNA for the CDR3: TGTGCCAGCTCACCACGACAGGGCGGAAGCACAGATACGCAGTATTTT.

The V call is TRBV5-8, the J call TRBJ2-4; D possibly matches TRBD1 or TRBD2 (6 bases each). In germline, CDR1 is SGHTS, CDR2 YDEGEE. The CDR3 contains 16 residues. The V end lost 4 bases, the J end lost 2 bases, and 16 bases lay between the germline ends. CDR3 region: CASSPPEGGPKNIQYF. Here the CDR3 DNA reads TGTGCCAGCAGCCCCCCGGAGGGGGGTCCCAAAAACATTCAGTACTTC.

CDR3: CASSIHSGKLEAFF. CDR3 coding DNA: TGTGCCAGTAGTATTCATTCAGGGAAGCTTGAAGCTTTCTTT. This chain connects TRBV19 to TRBJ1-1, with a tentative D call TRBD1 (5 bases). Germline values: CDR1 LNHDA, CDR2 SQIVND (reference sequence). The CDR3 length is 14 residues. V gave up 3 bases and J gave up 7 bases, with 15 bases separating them.

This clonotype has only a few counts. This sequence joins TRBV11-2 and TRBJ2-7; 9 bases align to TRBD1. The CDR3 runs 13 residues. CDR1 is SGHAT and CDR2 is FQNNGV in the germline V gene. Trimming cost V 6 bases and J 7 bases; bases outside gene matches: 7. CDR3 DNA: TGTGCCAGCAGACAGGACAGGGGAAGGGAGCAGTACTTC. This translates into CASRQDRGREQYF.

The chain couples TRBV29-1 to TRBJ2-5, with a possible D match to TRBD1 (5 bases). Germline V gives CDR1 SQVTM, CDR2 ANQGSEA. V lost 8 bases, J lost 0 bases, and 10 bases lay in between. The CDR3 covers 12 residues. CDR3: CSTQGYQETQYF. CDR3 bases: TGCAGCACCCAGGGCTACCAAGAGACCCAGTACTTC.

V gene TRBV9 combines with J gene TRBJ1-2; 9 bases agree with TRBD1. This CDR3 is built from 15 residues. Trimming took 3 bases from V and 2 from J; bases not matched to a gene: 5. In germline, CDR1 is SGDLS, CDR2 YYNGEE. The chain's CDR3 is CASSGDDRGNYGYTF. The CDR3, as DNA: TGTGCCAGCAGCGGAGACGACAGGGGGAACTATGGCTACACCTTC.

The CDR3 loop reads CASSGWTVSYEQYF. Written as DNA, the CDR3 is TGTGCCAGCAGTGGTTGGACGGTTTCCTACGAGCAGTACTTC. The chain carries TRBV5-5 and TRBJ2-7, with no clear D. Per germline, CDR1 SGHKS and CDR2 YYEKEE (reference sequence). The CDR3 has 14 amino acids. The V end was cut by 5 bases, the J end by 1 base, with 13 bases between. Using reference TRBV5-5 and TRBJ2-7 for the parts outside the CDR3, the full variable domain is DAGVTQSPTHLIKTRGQQVTLRCSPISGHKSVSWYQQVLGQGPQFIFQYYEKEERGRGNFPDRFSARQFPNYSSELNVNALLLGDSALYLCASSGWTVSYEQYFGPGTRLTVT.

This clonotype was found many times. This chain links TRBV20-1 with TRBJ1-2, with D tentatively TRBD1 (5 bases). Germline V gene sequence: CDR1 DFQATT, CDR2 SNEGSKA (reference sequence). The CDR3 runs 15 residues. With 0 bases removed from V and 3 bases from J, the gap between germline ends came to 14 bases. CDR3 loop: CSARDFGGGDYGYTF. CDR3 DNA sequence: TGCAGTGCTAGAGATTTCGGTGGAGGGGACTATGGCTACACCTTC.

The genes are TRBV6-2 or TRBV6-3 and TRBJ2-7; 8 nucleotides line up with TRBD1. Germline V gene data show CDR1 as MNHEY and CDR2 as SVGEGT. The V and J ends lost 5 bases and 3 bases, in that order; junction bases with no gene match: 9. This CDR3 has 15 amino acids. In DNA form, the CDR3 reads TGTGCCAGCAGTATTGGACAGGGAATTAACTACGAGCAGTACTTC. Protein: CASSIGQGINYEQYF.

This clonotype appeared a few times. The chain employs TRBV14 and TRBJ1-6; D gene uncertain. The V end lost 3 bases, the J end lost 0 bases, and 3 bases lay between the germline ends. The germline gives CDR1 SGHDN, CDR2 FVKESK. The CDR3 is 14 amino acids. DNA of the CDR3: TGTGCCAGCAGCCATCTCTCCTATAATTCACCCCTCCACTTT. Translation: CASSHLSYNSPLHF.

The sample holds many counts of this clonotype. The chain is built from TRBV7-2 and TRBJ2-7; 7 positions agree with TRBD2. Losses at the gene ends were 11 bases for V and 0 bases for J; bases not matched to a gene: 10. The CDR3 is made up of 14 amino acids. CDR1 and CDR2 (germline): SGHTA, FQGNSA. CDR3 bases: TGTGCCTCCCAAAGCGGGGCAAGCTCCTACGAGCAGTACTTC. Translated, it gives CASQSGASSYEQYF.

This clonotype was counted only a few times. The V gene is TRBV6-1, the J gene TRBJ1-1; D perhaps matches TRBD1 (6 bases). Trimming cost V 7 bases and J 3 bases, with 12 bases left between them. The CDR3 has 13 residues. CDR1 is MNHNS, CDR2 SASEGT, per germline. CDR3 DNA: TGTGCCAGCATCAGGCAGGGGTACACTGAAGCTTTCTTT. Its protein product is CASIRQGYTEAFF.

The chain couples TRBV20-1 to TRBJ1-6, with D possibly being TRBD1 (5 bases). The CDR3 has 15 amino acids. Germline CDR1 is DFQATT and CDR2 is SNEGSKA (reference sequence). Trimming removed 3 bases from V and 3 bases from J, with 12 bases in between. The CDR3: CSASGQGSYNSPLHF. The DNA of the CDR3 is TGCAGTGCTAGTGGCCAGGGAAGCTATAATTCACCCCTCCACTTT.

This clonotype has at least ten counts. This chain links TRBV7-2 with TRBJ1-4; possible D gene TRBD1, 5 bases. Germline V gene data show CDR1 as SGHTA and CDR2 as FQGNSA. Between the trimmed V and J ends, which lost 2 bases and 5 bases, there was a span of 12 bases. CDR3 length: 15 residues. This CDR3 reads CASSLTNRGNEKLFF. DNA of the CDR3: TGTGCCAGCAGCTTAACGAATCGGGGGAATGAAAAACTGTTTTTT.

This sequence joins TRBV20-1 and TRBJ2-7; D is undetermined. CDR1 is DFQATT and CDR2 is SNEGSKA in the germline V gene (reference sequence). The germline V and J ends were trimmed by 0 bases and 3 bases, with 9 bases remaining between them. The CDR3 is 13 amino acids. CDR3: CSARERLHYEQYF. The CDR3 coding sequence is TGCAGTGCTAGAGAACGGCTCCACTACGAGCAGTACTTC.

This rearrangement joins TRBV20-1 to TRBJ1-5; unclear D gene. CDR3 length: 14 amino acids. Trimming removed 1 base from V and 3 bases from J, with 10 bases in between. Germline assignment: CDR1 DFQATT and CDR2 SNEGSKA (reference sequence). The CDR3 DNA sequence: TGCAGTGCTAGAGCTCGGCACTCCAATCAGCCCCAGCATTTT. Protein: CSARARHSNQPQHF.

CDR3 protein: CASSTQAYGYTF. CDR3 in DNA: TGTGCCAGCAGCACCCAGGCATATGGCTACACCTTC. This chain joins TRBV7-3 and TRBJ1-2; D call uncertain. Germline CDR1 is SGHTA and CDR2 is FQGTGA. This CDR3 spans 12 amino acids. The ends were cut back, 5 bases at V and 5 bases at J, with 9 bases in the middle.

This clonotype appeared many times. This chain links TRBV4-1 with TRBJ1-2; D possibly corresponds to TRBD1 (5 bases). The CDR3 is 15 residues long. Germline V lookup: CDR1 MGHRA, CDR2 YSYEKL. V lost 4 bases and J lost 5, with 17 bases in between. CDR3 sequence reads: CASSPGMGDGYGYTF. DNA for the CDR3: TGCGCCAGCAGCCCCGGGATGGGGGACGGATATGGCTACACCTTC.

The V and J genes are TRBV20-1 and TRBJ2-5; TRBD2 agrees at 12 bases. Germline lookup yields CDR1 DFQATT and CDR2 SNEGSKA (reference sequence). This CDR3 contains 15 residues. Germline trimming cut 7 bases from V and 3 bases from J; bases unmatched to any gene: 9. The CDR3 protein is CSVASSGGAEETQYF. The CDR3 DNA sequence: TGCAGTGTAGCGTCTAGCGGGGGGGCCGAAGAGACCCAGTACTTC.

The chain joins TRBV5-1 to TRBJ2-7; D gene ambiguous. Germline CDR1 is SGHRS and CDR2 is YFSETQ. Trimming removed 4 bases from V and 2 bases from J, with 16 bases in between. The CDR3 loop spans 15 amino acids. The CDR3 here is CASSVDPLEPYEQYF. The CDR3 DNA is TGCGCCAGCAGCGTGGACCCATTAGAGCCCTACGAGCAGTACTTC.

CDR3 protein: CATSDVGARQPQHF. CDR3 in DNA: TGTGCCACCAGTGATGTCGGGGCGCGTCAGCCCCAGCATTTT. V is TRBV24-1 and J is TRBJ1-5; perhaps TRBD1 as D (5 bases). The CDR3 contains 14 residues. The ends were cut back, 3 bases at V and 6 bases at J, with 11 bases in the middle. CDR1 is KGHDR, CDR2 SFDVKD, per germline.

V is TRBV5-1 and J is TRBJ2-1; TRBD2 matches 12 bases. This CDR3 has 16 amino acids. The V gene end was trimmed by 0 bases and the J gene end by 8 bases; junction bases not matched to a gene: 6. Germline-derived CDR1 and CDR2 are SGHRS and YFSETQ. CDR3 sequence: CASSLDLAGGLDEQFF. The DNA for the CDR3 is TGCGCCAGCAGCTTGGATCTAGCGGGGGGGCTCGATGAGCAGTTCTTC.

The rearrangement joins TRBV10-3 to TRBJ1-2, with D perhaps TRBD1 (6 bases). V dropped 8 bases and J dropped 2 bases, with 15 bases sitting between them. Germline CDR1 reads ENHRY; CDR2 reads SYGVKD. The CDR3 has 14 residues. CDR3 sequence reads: CAIFDRTSNYGYTF. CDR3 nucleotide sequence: TGTGCCATCTTTGACAGGACGTCGAACTATGGCTACACCTTC.

Here the CDR3 DNA reads TGCAGTGCTATAAAACTGACAGGGGGCTATGGCTACACCTTC. Its translation: CSAIKLTGGYGYTF. V usage is TRBV20-1 and J usage is TRBJ1-2; the match to TRBD1 covers 9 bases. The CDR3 length is 14 residues. Germline lookup yields CDR1 DFQATT and CDR2 SNEGSKA (reference sequence). J gave up 4 bases and V 4 bases, and 7 bases lay outside the gene matches.

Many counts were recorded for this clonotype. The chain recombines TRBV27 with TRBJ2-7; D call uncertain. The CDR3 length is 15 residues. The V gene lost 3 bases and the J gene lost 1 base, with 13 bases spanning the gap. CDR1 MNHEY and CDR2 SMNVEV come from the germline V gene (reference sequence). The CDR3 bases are TGTGCCAGCAGTTTCCAAGGTATAAGTTCCTACGAGCAGTACTTC. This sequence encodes CASSFQGISSYEQYF.

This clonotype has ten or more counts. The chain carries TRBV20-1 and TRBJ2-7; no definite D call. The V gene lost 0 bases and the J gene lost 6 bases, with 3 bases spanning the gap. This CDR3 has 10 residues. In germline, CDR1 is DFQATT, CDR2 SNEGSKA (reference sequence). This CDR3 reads CSAREGEQYF. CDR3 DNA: TGCAGTGCTAGAGAGGGCGAGCAGTACTTC.

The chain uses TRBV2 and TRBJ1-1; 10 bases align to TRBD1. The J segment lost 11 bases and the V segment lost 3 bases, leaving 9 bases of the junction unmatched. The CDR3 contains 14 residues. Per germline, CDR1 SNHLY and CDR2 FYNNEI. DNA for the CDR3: TGTGCCAGCAGTGAGACGGACAGGGGGGGGTTTGCTTTCTTT. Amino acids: CASSETDRGGFAFF.

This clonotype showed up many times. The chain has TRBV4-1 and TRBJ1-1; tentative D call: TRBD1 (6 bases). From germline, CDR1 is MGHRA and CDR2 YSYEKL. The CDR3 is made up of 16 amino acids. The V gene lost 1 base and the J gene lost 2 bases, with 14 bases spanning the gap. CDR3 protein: CASSQAQGRLNTEAFF. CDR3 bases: TGCGCCAGCAGCCAAGCCCAGGGGCGGTTAAACACTGAAGCTTTCTTT.

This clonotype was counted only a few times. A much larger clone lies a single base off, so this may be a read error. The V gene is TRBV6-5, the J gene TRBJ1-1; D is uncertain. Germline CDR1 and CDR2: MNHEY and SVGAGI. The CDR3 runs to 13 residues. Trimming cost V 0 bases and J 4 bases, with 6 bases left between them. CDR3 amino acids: CASSYSAGTEAFF. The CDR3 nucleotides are TGTGCCAGCAGTTACTCTGCGGGCACTGAAGCTTTCTTT.